This T cell receptor beta chain was captured by sequencing in a study of blood T cell repertoires in COVID-19 (dated by TCRdb to the early 2020s). Background on the whole study: Collaborator samples came from the United States, Italy and Spain and covered acute and convalescent phases of COVID-19. Deeply sampled blood TCRbeta repertoires from subjects exposed to, actively infected with, or recovered from COVID-19 were included in the dataset. Samples came from the ongoing ImmuneRACE study (first 160 participants) plus 1,254 subjects from 6 global collaborators. The repertoires were released in a freely available public database meant as a resource for research on the immune response to SARS-CoV-2. The prospective study material was composed of cDNA or gDNA derived from T cells, B-cell-depleted T cells, or PBMCs. HLA class I and class II types, where available, came from metadata supplied by the sample provider rather than from assay-based typing. Nearly every sample came with metadata listing a de-identified subject ID, COVID-19 status, age in years and sex. The paper's findings and limits, for the study overall: Clinical and demographic metadata were provided uncurated, with the amount varying by source and participant.

Regarding this clone: The clone's antigen remains unknown. No base-level quality is on record; no much larger clone is a single base apart.

Participants in the prospective study were aged about 18 to 95 years, lived in 20 to 30 United States geographic areas, and enrolled through a virtual design. In the prospective study, cohorts were assigned on the basis of participant-reported clinical history obtained from a screening survey and a study questionnaire. ImmuneRACE Cohort 3 recovered participants were defined by two consecutive negative NP/OP PCR tests, healthcare professional clearance, or symptom resolution. Mobile phlebotomists in the prospective study collected whole blood, serum and a nasopharyngeal or oropharyngeal swab from every participant. Over an approximately 2-month period, participants in the prospective study had the option of providing additional blood draws and questionnaires. Before DNA extraction, prospective study blood samples were shipped either frozen or at room temperature. The germline V gene (reference sequence) gives CDR1 as SGHNT and CDR2 as YYREEE. The CDR3 measures 14 amino acids from cysteine to phenylalanine. Only CDR3 DNA remains: 42 bases, in frame from the first base. Cut back by 4 bases and 0 bases, the V and J ends lie 10 bases apart.

TCRbeta CDR3 regions were amplified from genomic DNA using the immunoSEQ Assay, a bias-controlled multiplex PCR. The original methods were these. Nucleated cell counts per sample were estimated from amplification of reference gene primers within the assay. Sequence reads were collapsed and filtered to measure the absolute abundance of every unique TCRbeta CDR3 rearrangement. For each sample, productive Simpson clonality was calculated by taking the square root of Simpson's diversity index across productive rearrangements. In its TCRdb copy, this immuneACCESS table keeps in-frame sequences only and misses some clones. Where compared with another copy, unresolved V genes explain less than half of these, and the others have no known cause. That table furnishes V, J and clone size, whereas the DNA furnished D and trimming. The sample table contains a few hundred thousand clones; only one count was recorded for around 86% of them. The ten biggest clones cover about 5% of the sample.

Here the chain combines TRBV5-4 and TRBJ1-1, with the D gene not clear enough to name. The source is a woman between 45 and 60 years old who had recovered from COVID-19. Sequenced sample: PBMCs or T cells enriched from blood (not recorded which). The encoded CDR3 is CASSETSMNTEAFF. The DNA is TGTGCCAGCAGCGAGACATCTATGAACACTGAAGCTTTCTTT. With the rest looked up from the reference TRBV5-4 and TRBJ1-1 genes rather than sequenced, the full variable domain is ETGVTQSPTHLIKTRGQQVTLRCSSQSGHNTVSWYQQALGQGPQFIFQYYREEENGRGNFPPRFSGLQFPNYSSELNVNALELDDSALYLCASSETSMNTEAFFGQGTRLTVV.